This is a list of T cell receptor beta chains from one sample in a study of cytomegalovirus exposure and HLA in healthy donors. Produced via immunoSEQ multiplex PCR; TCRdb's table is partial and in-frame only. The sample shows some 80,000 clones, about 79% of them seen only once. Sequencing used PBMCs. These receptors all come from a young man in good health and CMV-seropositive. The CDR3 runs from the conserved cysteine through the conserved F or W. The D gene is left open where the match is weak. Expanded clones are given a class, and other clones once, few, many or no size at all.

v_gene: TRBV29-1; d_gene: TRBD1; j_gene: TRBJ2-3; abundance: -; CDR3nt: TGCAGCGTTGATGGTTCTGCAGGGGGTACAGATACGCAGTATTTT; CDR3aa: CSVDGSAGGTDTQYF
v_gene: TRBV19; d_gene: -; j_gene: TRBJ1-4; abundance: once; CDR3nt: TGTGCCAGTAGTGCCGGGACAAGGGATGAAAAACTGTTTTTT; CDR3aa: CASSAGTRDEKLFF
v_gene: TRBV28; d_gene: -; j_gene: TRBJ1-5; abundance: -; CDR3nt: TGTGCCAGCAGTTTGGGCGGGAGAAGCCAGCCCCAGCATTTT; CDR3aa: CASSLGGRSQPQHF
v_gene: TRBV7-8; d_gene: -; j_gene: TRBJ2-3; abundance: -; CDR3nt: TGTGCCAGCAGCGTCCAGGGTACTACCCTCCTAGGATTTCCGCAGTATTTT; CDR3aa: CASSVQGTTLLGFPQYF
v_gene: TRBV7-6; d_gene: TRBD1; j_gene: TRBJ1-2; abundance: few; CDR3nt: TGTGCCAGCAGCTTTTCCGGGACAGAAAGCGGCTACACCTTC; CDR3aa: CASSFSGTESGYTF
v_gene: TRBV4-1; d_gene: -; j_gene: TRBJ1-2; abundance: -; CDR3nt: TGCGCCAGCAGCCAACAAACCGTCGGTACTAACTATGGCTACACCTTC; CDR3aa: CASSQQTVGTNYGYTF
v_gene: TRBV7-8; d_gene: -; j_gene: TRBJ2-7; abundance: -; CDR3nt: TGTGCCAGCAGCTTTATAGATGCCTACGAGCAGTACTTC; CDR3aa: CASSFIDAYEQYF
v_gene: TRBV5-4; d_gene: -; j_gene: TRBJ1-2; abundance: -; CDR3nt: TGTGCCAGCAGCTTGGTAGGCGGTGGCTACACCTTC; CDR3aa: CASSLVGGGYTF
v_gene: TRBV2; d_gene: TRBD2; j_gene: TRBJ2-3; abundance: -; CDR3nt: TGTGCCAGCAGTGCTGGGGGACTAGCGGGTCCAAAGGATACGCAGTATTTT; CDR3aa: CASSAGGLAGPKDTQYF
v_gene: TRBV15; d_gene: -; j_gene: TRBJ2-5; abundance: -; CDR3nt: TGTGCCACCAGCAGAGACTACCTCCAGTACTTC; CDR3aa: CATSRDYLQYF
v_gene: TRBV5-6; d_gene: -; j_gene: TRBJ2-5; abundance: few; CDR3nt: TGTGCCAGCAGCTTTAGGGGCCTACCCCACCAAGAGACCCAGTACTTC; CDR3aa: CASSFRGLPHQETQYF
v_gene: TRBV28; d_gene: -; j_gene: TRBJ1-4; abundance: -; CDR3nt: TGTGCCAGCAGTTCGACAGTAGGTAAACTGTTTTTT; CDR3aa: CASSSTVGKLFF
v_gene: TRBV29-1; d_gene: -; j_gene: TRBJ2-2; abundance: -; CDR3nt: TGCAGCGTTATAGGAAGGCAGGGTATCACCGGGGAGCTGTTTTTT; CDR3aa: CSVIGRQGITGELFF
v_gene: TRBV5-4; d_gene: TRBD2; j_gene: TRBJ2-2; abundance: -; CDR3nt: TGTGCCAGCAGCCCCGGACTAGCGGGAGTTGGAGTTACCGGGGAGCTGTTTTTT; CDR3aa: CASSPGLAGVGVTGELFF
v_gene: TRBV7-8; d_gene: -; j_gene: TRBJ2-4; abundance: -; CDR3nt: TGTGCCAGCACCCTAAGCCTAGCCAAAAACATTCAGTACTTC; CDR3aa: CASTLSLAKNIQYF
v_gene: TRBV5-4; d_gene: -; j_gene: TRBJ2-1; abundance: -; CDR3nt: TGTGCCAGCAGCTTGGGGGTTGCTAGTAGTAATGAGCAGTTCTTC; CDR3aa: CASSLGVASSNEQFF
v_gene: TRBV9; d_gene: TRBD2; j_gene: TRBJ2-1; abundance: -; CDR3nt: TGTGCCAGCAGGGCTAGCGGGAGGGCCATCAATGAGCAGTTCTTC; CDR3aa: CASRASGRAINEQFF
v_gene: TRBV4-1; d_gene: -; j_gene: TRBJ2-1; abundance: -; CDR3nt: TGCGCCAGCAGCCAAGAAGGCCAGGCCCTCGGTGAGCAGTTCTTC; CDR3aa: CASSQEGQALGEQFF
v_gene: TRBV19; d_gene: -; j_gene: TRBJ1-2; abundance: -; CDR3nt: TGTGCCAGTAGTCCACTCAGCGGGGGGCGAGACTATGGCTACACCTTC; CDR3aa: CASSPLSGGRDYGYTF
v_gene: TRBV15; d_gene: -; j_gene: TRBJ2-5; abundance: -; CDR3nt: TGTGCCACCAGCAGAGATCAAGGGGGTAGAAAGACCCAGTACTTC; CDR3aa: CATSRDQGGRKTQYF
v_gene: TRBV28; d_gene: TRBD1; j_gene: TRBJ1-2; abundance: -; CDR3nt: TGTGCCAGCAGTCACAGGGGGAGGGTTGGCTACACCTTC; CDR3aa: CASSHRGRVGYTF
v_gene: TRBV6-1; d_gene: TRBD1; j_gene: TRBJ2-5; abundance: -; CDR3nt: TGTGCCAGCAGGGACAGGGGGCAGGAGGAGACCCAGTACTTC; CDR3aa: CASRDRGQEETQYF
v_gene: TRBV28; d_gene: -; j_gene: TRBJ2-7; abundance: -; CDR3nt: TGTGCCAGCACCTCGGACAGAAACCTTTACGAGCAGTACTTC; CDR3aa: CASTSDRNLYEQYF
v_gene: TRBV6-5; d_gene: -; j_gene: TRBJ2-2; abundance: -; CDR3nt: TGTGCCAGCAGTTACTTAACTAACACCGGGGAGCTGTTTTTT; CDR3aa: CASSYLTNTGELFF
v_gene: TRBV6-1; d_gene: -; j_gene: TRBJ2-3; abundance: -; CDR3nt: TGTGCCAGCAGTGATGGGCCCCGGGATACGCAGTATTTT; CDR3aa: CASSDGPRDTQYF
v_gene: TRBV25-1; d_gene: -; j_gene: TRBJ2-3; abundance: -; CDR3nt: TGTGCCAGCAGTGAATTATATAGCACAGATACGCAGTATTTT; CDR3aa: CASSELYSTDTQYF
v_gene: TRBV29-1; d_gene: -; j_gene: TRBJ2-7; abundance: -; CDR3nt: TGCAGCGTTGAAGGCATAGCCTACGAGCAGTACTTC; CDR3aa: CSVEGIAYEQYF
v_gene: TRBV28; d_gene: -; j_gene: TRBJ1-5; abundance: -; CDR3nt: TGTGCCAGCAGAATACCTGGGGCCACCCGACGCAATCAGCCCCAGCATTTT; CDR3aa: CASRIPGATRRNQPQHF
v_gene: TRBV5-1; d_gene: -; j_gene: TRBJ2-3; abundance: -; CDR3nt: TGCGCCAGCGGGGGCGGGTTCACAGATACGCAGTATTTT; CDR3aa: CASGGGFTDTQYF
v_gene: TRBV6-4; d_gene: -; j_gene: TRBJ2-1; abundance: -; CDR3nt: TGTGCCAGCAGCATCAACCAACGCCTATACAATGAGCAGTTCTTC; CDR3aa: CASSINQRLYNEQFF
v_gene: TRBV29-1; d_gene: TRBD1; j_gene: TRBJ2-1; abundance: -; CDR3nt: TGCAGCGTTGAAGACTGGGACAGGGGAATGTTCAATGAGCAGTTCTTC; CDR3aa: CSVEDWDRGMFNEQFF
v_gene: TRBV18; d_gene: -; j_gene: TRBJ2-3; abundance: -; CDR3nt: TGTGCCTCCCAGGCTAGCGGCACAGATACGCAGTATTTT; CDR3aa: CASQASGTDTQYF
v_gene: TRBV21-1; d_gene: -; j_gene: TRBJ1-1; abundance: -; CDR3nt: TGTGCCAGCAGCAAGAGGACAGGGGGCGAGAACACTGAAGCTTTCTTT; CDR3aa: CASSKRTGGENTEAFF
v_gene: TRBV6-1; d_gene: TRBD2; j_gene: TRBJ2-3; abundance: -; CDR3nt: TGTGCCAGCAGGACTAGCGGAACCACAGATACGCAGTATTTT; CDR3aa: CASRTSGTTDTQYF
v_gene: TRBV6-5; d_gene: -; j_gene: TRBJ2-7; abundance: -; CDR3nt: TGTGCCAGCAGCCCGGACTATTGGGCCTACGAGCAGTACTTC; CDR3aa: CASSPDYWAYEQYF
v_gene: TRBV4-1; d_gene: TRBD2; j_gene: TRBJ2-7; abundance: -; CDR3nt: TGCGCCAGCAGCCAGAACCTTGGACTAGGCAGTTCCTACGAGCAGTACTTC; CDR3aa: CASSQNLGLGSSYEQYF
v_gene: TRBV6-1; d_gene: -; j_gene: TRBJ2-7; abundance: -; CDR3nt: TGTGCCAGCAGCGCGACAGGCCCCCCCAACTTC; CDR3aa: CASSATGPPNF
v_gene: TRBV10-2; d_gene: TRBD2; j_gene: TRBJ2-1; abundance: -; CDR3nt: TGCGCCAGCACCATACTAGCGGGAGGTTCTTACAATGAGCAGTTCTTC; CDR3aa: CASTILAGGSYNEQFF
v_gene: TRBV5-6; d_gene: TRBD2; j_gene: TRBJ2-5; abundance: -; CDR3nt: TGTGCCAGCAGCTTGATAATTCAGGCTGTTCTAGCGGACCAAGAGACCCAGTACTTC; CDR3aa: CASSLIIQAVLADQETQYF
v_gene: TRBV13; d_gene: TRBD1; j_gene: TRBJ1-1; abundance: once; CDR3nt: TGTGCCAGCAGCCAGACAGGGCGGAACACTGAAGCTTTCTTT; CDR3aa: CASSQTGRNTEAFF
v_gene: TRBV5-4; d_gene: TRBD2; j_gene: TRBJ2-2; abundance: -; CDR3nt: TGTGCCAGCAGCTTCCGGGTAGCGGGAGACGTCGGGGAGCTGTTTTTT; CDR3aa: CASSFRVAGDVGELFF
v_gene: TRBV29-1; d_gene: -; j_gene: TRBJ1-2; abundance: -; CDR3nt: TGCAGCGTTGAACCTCGCCTCCAAGGAGACTATGGCTACACCTTC; CDR3aa: CSVEPRLQGDYGYTF